This T cell receptor beta chain was found in a study of blood T cell repertoires in COVID-19. Study summary: From the United States, Italy and Spain came samples of acute and convalescent COVID-19.

CDR1 and CDR2 (germline): MGHRA, YSYEKL. Between the trimmed V and J ends, which lost 3 bases and 6 bases, there was a span of 19 bases. This CDR3 contains 16 residues. Participants were aged about 18 to 90 years, lived in roughly 25 US areas, and enrolled virtually. In assigning cohorts, the study relied on participant-reported clinical history. In the authors' workflow: Nucleated cell counts were estimated from reference gene primer amplification. Method: immunoSEQ multiplex PCR; TCRdb's copy keeps in-frame clones and lacks some. V and J calls and clone size are those listed in that table; D and trimming were worked out from the DNA. The sample records some 150,000 clones, 89% being singletons.

This receptor was identified in a woman under 30 who had recovered from COVID-19. What was sequenced was PBMCs or T cells enriched from blood (not recorded which). The V gene is TRBV4-1, the J gene TRBJ2-3; no clear D. CDR3: CASSQPLSRSPDTQYF. The DNA for the CDR3 is TGCGCCAGCAGCCAGCCCCTCTCAAGGAGTCCCGATACGCAGTATTTT.